Below, 8 T cell receptor beta chains from the same sample are listed, as sequenced in a study of cytomegalovirus exposure and HLA in healthy donors. Amplification used 60 Vbeta primers and 13 Jbeta primers. Method: immunoSEQ multiplex PCR; TCRdb's copy keeps in-frame clones and lacks some. Of about 190,000 clones in the sample, roughly four fifths were seen once. The sequencing sample was made of PBMCs. The receptors here all came from a woman aged 25 to 39 in good health and CMV-seropositive.

The chain has TRBV5-1 and TRBJ1-3; the D gene is possibly TRBD1 (5 bases). Trimming left V 4 bases short and J 0 bases short, with 17 bases between. CDR1 is SGHRS, CDR2 YFSETQ, per germline. CDR3 length: 17 amino acids. CDR3 residues: CASSHGWGLDSGNTIYF. The CDR3 coding sequence is TGCGCCAGCAGCCACGGATGGGGCTTGGACTCTGGAAACACCATATATTTT.

The V gene is TRBV27, the J gene TRBJ2-7, with 14 bases matching TRBD2. This CDR3 is 17 amino acids long. The junction had 10 bases not matched to a gene; V was cut back by 4 bases and J by 5 bases. CDR1 and CDR2 from the germline V gene are MNHEY and SMNVEV (reference sequence). CDR3 DNA: TGTGCCAGCAGTTCCCCGGGACTAGCGGGAGTGTTGAACGAGCAGTACTTC. Its protein is CASSSPGLAGVLNEQYF.

This clone was detected a few times. The chain has TRBV28 and TRBJ2-3; 10 positions agree with TRBD1. V gave up 10 bases and J gave up 2 bases; unmatched junction bases: 6. Germline values: CDR1 MDHEN, CDR2 SYDVKM. The CDR3 totals 14 residues. CDR3 protein: CAIPGTGDTDTQYF. The DNA for the CDR3 is TGTGCCATACCTGGGACAGGGGACACAGATACGCAGTATTTT.

The chain is built from TRBV6-4 and TRBJ2-7; 7 nucleotides line up with TRBD2. The CDR3 extends over 12 amino acids. V was pared by 6 bases and J by 6 bases, with 5 bases of the junction left unmatched. Germline lookup yields CDR1 MRHNA and CDR2 SNTAGT. Here the CDR3 reads CASSGASGEQYF. CDR3 in DNA: TGTGCCAGCAGCGGGGCTAGCGGCGAGCAGTACTTC.

J is TRBJ2-2 and V is TRBV11-3; 7 positions agree with TRBD2. Per germline, CDR1 SGHNT and CDR2 YENEEA. CDR3 length: 16 residues. The J segment lost 0 bases and the V segment lost 6 bases, leaving 7 bases of the junction unmatched. This CDR3 reads CASRGGSGANTGELFF. CDR3 bases: TGTGCCAGCAGGGGAGGGAGCGGGGCGAACACCGGGGAGCTGTTTTTT.

CDR3 nucleotide sequence: TGTGCCAGCAGCTTTGCCGGGGGGAACTATGGCTACACCTTC. This gives the protein CASSFAGGNYGYTF. The rearrangement uses TRBV7-9 and TRBJ1-2; D is possibly TRBD1 (5 bases). CDR1 and CDR2 (germline): SEHNR, FQNEAQ (reference sequence). The CDR3 covers 14 residues. Trimming took off 3 bases at V and 2 bases at J, with 10 bases between the two ends.

This chain connects TRBV21-1 to TRBJ2-1; the table assigns TRBD2, which was not confirmed against the DNA. TRBV21-1 is reported as a pseudogene. CDR3 length: 15 residues. The CDR3 loop reads CASSNRLAGIPGQFF. CDR3 coding DNA: TGTGCCAGCAGCAACCGGCTAGCGGGGATCCCGGGGCAGTTCTTC.

This chain connects TRBV10-3 to TRBJ1-2; TRBD1 matches 7 bases. CDR3 length: 15 amino acids. V shed 3 bases and J 4 bases; nucleotides not matched to a gene: 8. CDR1 and CDR2 from the germline V gene are ENHRY and SYGVKD. CDR3: CAISDFAGGFYGYTF. DNA for the CDR3: TGTGCCATCAGTGACTTCGCAGGGGGGTTCTATGGCTACACCTTC.